This passage covers 10 T cell receptor beta chains from one sample sequenced in a study of response to subunit inactivated influenza vaccine. TCRdb fed the RT-PCR reads into MiXCR, producing one record per CDR3 protein. The sample carries around 470,000 distinct CDR3 sequences, approximately 7.3% recorded once. Specimen: PBMCs from blood, collected 23 to 25 months after vaccination. All receptors derive from a man between 50 and 69 years old who received an inactivated influenza vaccine.

This clonotype was observed a handful of times. The rearrangement links TRBV6-2 or TRBV6-3 to TRBJ2-1, with TRBD2 as a possible D gene (6 bases). Trimming removed 8 bases from V and 7 bases from J, with 18 bases in between. The CDR3 contains 14 residues. Germline assignment: CDR1 MNHEY and CDR2 SVGEGT. DNA of the CDR3: TGTGCCAGCCGGGAGTTTCTAGCGTCTAATGAGCAGTTCTTC. It is translated as CASREFLASNEQFF.

This clonotype turned up a few times. V gene TRBV7-8 combines with J gene TRBJ1-5; D uncertain. Per germline, CDR1 SGHVS and CDR2 FQNEAQ. V was pared by 2 bases and J by 9 bases, with 14 bases between. The CDR3 length is 14 residues. The CDR3 DNA follows: TGTGCCAGCAGCTTACCTACGAGCCTGGGGCCCCAGCATTTT. This gives the protein CASSLPTSLGPQHF.

J is TRBJ2-1 and V is TRBV11-1; TRBD2 aligns across 14 bases. The J segment lost 9 bases and the V segment lost 4 bases, leaving 17 bases of the junction unmatched. The germline CDR1 and CDR2 sequences are SGHAT and FQDESV (reference sequence). CDR3 length: 19 residues. The CDR3 nucleotides read TGTGCCAGCAGCTCTACGCTCCTTGGACTAGCGGGAGGATCCGGTGAGCAGTTCTTC. Protein product: CASSSTLLGLAGGSGEQFF.

There are a few counts of this clonotype. This chain links TRBV6-1 with TRBJ2-2; TRBD2 matches 13 bases. Germline V gives CDR1 MNHNS, CDR2 SASEGT. The V and J ends lost 6 bases and 5 bases, in that order; junction bases with no gene match: 6. The CDR3 is 16 residues long. The CDR3 loop is CASSHGLAGVTGELFF. The CDR3 nucleotides read TGTGCCAGCAGCCACGGACTAGCGGGAGTTACCGGGGAGCTGTTTTTT.

The V gene is TRBV12-3 or TRBV12-4, the J gene TRBJ1-3; the D gene is possibly TRBD1 (5 bases). The CDR3 is made up of 14 amino acids. Trimming pared 3 bases from V and 4 bases from J, leaving 10 bases between. The CDR3 DNA is TGTGCCAGCAGTTTGGCAGGGAACGGAAACACCATATATTTT. As protein: CASSLAGNGNTIYF.

This clonotype has more than one count but fewer than ten. The gene calls are TRBV5-1 and TRBJ2-3; TRBD2 agrees at 9 bases. Germline assignment: CDR1 SGHRS and CDR2 YFSETQ. The trim removed 0 bases at V and 3 bases at J, leaving 5 bases unmatched. CDR3 length equals 16 residues. CDR3 region: CASSLGASGTTDTQYF. DNA for the CDR3: TGCGCCAGCAGCTTGGGGGCTAGCGGGACGACAGATACGCAGTATTTT.

This clonotype has only a few counts. Mismatch with germline at one junction end may stem from a read error. The V and J genes are TRBV4-2 and TRBJ2-3; the D gene is possibly TRBD2 (5 bases). Germline V gene sequence: CDR1 LGHNA, CDR2 YNFKEQ. The CDR3 covers 17 residues. CDR3 in amino acids: CASSQDTPSPITDTQYF. The DNA for the CDR3 is TGTGCCAGCAGTCAAGATACCCCTAGCCCCATCACAGATACGCAGTATTTT.

V usage is TRBV7-2 and J usage is TRBJ2-2, with 7 bases lining up with TRBD1. The V and J ends lost 5 bases and 5 bases, in that order; junction bases with no gene match: 5. The CDR3 is 14 amino acids. Germline CDR1 is SGHTA and CDR2 is FQGNSA. CDR3 amino acids: CASSTDRVTGELFF. CDR3 in DNA: TGTGCCAGCAGCACTGACAGGGTAACCGGGGAGCTGTTTTTT.

This clonotype was seen at least ten times. The V and J genes are TRBV10-3 and TRBJ2-2; 13 bases align to TRBD2. With V trimmed by 4 bases and J by 6 bases, 2 bases remained unmatched. The CDR3 is 15 amino acids. Germline CDR1 is ENHRY and CDR2 is SYGVKD. This CDR3 is CAISGLAGGPGELFF. CDR3 nucleotide sequence: TGTGCCATCAGTGGACTAGCGGGGGGACCCGGGGAGCTGTTTTTT.

This clonotype appeared a few times. J is TRBJ2-7 and V is TRBV7-2; D might be TRBD2 (5 bases). CDR3 length: 14 residues. V lost 6 bases to trimming and J lost 5 bases, with 17 bases between them. Germline lookup yields CDR1 SGHTA and CDR2 FQGNSA. This CDR3 reads CASSPTRVDDEQYF. For the CDR3, the DNA is TGTGCCAGCAGTCCTACTAGAGTCGACGACGAGCAGTACTTC.